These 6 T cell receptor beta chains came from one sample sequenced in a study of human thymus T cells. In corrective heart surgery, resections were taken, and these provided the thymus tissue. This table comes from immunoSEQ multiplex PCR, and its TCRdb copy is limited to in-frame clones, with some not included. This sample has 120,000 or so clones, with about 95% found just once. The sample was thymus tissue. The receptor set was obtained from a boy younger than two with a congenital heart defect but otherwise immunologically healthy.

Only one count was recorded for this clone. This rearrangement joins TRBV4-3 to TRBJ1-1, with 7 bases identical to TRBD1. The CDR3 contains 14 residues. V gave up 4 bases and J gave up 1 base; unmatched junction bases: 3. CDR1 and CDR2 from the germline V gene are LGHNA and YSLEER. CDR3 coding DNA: TGCGCCAGCAGCCCCAGGGGGGCGAACACTGAAGCTTTCTTT. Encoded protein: CASSPRGANTEAFF.

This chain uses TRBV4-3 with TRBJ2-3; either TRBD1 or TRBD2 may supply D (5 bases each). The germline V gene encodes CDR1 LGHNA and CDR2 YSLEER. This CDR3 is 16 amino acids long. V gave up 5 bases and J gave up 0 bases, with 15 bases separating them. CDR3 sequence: CASSGPGPSSTDTQYF. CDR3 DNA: TGCGCCAGCAGCGGGCCGGGACCTTCTAGCACAGATACGCAGTATTTT.

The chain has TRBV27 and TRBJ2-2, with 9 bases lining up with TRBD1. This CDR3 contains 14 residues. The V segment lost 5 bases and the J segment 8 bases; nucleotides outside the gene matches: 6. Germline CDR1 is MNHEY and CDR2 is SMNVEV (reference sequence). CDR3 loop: CASSALQGAGELFF. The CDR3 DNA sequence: TGTGCCAGCAGTGCCCTACAGGGGGCTGGGGAGCTGTTTTTT.

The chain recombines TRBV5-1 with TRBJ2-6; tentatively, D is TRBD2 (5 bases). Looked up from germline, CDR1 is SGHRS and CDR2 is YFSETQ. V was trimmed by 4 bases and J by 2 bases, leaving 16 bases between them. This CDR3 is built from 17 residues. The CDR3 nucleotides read TGCGCCAGCAGCATTACTAGGCATCCGGCTGGGGCCAACGTCCTGACTTTC. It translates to CASSITRHPAGANVLTF.

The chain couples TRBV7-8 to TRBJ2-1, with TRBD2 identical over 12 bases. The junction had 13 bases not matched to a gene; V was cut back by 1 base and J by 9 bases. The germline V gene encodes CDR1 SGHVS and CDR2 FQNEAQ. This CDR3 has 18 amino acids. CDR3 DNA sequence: TGTGCCAGCAGCTTAGATCCTAGCGGGGGGGCCAGCGTTGGTGAGCAGTTCTTC. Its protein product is CASSLDPSGGASVGEQFF.

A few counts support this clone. CDR3 region: CASSTRSNQPQHF. DNA of the CDR3: TGTGCCAGCAGCACGAGGAGCAATCAGCCCCAGCATTTT. The chain links TRBV28 to TRBJ1-5; D gene uncertain. V lost 6 bases and J 1 base, leaving 7 bases between the germline ends. This CDR3 region has 13 residues. The V gene's germline CDR1 is MDHEN and CDR2 SYDVKM.